This T cell receptor (beta chain) was sequenced for a study of CD8+ T cells in alopecia areata. Study summary: Each of the treated patients was given oral tofacitinib, 5 to 10 mg twice daily, for moderate-to-severe alopecia areata.

Noted treatment: oral pan-JAK inhibitor, 5-10 mg twice daily. Using a FACSAria, the CD4+ and CD8+ T cells were sorted from the PBMCs. Germline CDR1 reads MNHEY; CDR2 reads SMNVEV (reference sequence). V lost 5 bases and J lost 4, with 11 bases in between. The CDR3 is 13 amino acids. Study results and limitations: Scalp clonality, together with expanded CD8+ clones among the top 100, fell significantly with tofacitinib.

RNA extraction and reverse transcription yielded cDNA as sequencing template. Some clones are missing from TCRdb's copy, which holds only in-frame ones; the method was immunoSEQ multiplex PCR. This table has 75,000 to 80,000 clones, 60% to 70% appearing once. With regard to this clone: Its antigen remains unidentified.

The receptor was derived from a human donor with alopecia areata. The chain is built from TRBV27 and TRBJ2-5, with a weak D call TRBD2 (6 bases). The input for sequencing was CD8+ T cells sorted from blood, taken at week 24, from a patient treated with tofacitinib. CDR3 sequence reads: CASSPTRGETQYF. In DNA form, the CDR3 reads TGTGCCAGCAGTCCAACGCGGGGAGAGACCCAGTACTTC.